This entry lists 26 T cell receptor beta chains sequenced from one sample in a study of T cells in Graves' hyperthyroidism and ophthalmopathy. The CDR3 regions of TCR beta were amplified from RNA transcripts. The TCR CDR3 first-round RT-PCR relied on the HTBI primer set. Via MiXCR, TCRdb re-called the multiplex PCR reads, giving one row per CDR3 protein. The sample comprises 550,000 to 700,000 distinct CDR3 sequences, around 15% of which are singletons, and approximately 4.2% rests with the top ten. The sequencing sample was made of blood. These receptors were obtained from a woman between 35 and 50 years old with Graves' ophthalmopathy.

This clonotype has a handful of counts. V and J are TRBV28 and TRBJ1-1, with a weak D call TRBD1 (6 bases). This CDR3 contains 15 residues. Trimming shortened V by 4 bases and J by 0 bases, and 12 bases separated the two germline ends. The V gene's germline CDR1 is MDHEN and CDR2 SYDVKM. The DNA of the CDR3 is TGTGCCAGCAGTTCCAACAGGGCCATGAACACTGAAGCTTTCTTT. This sequence encodes CASSSNRAMNTEAFF.

This clonotype occurred many times. A junction boundary mismatches the germline segment, possibly from a read error. The chain carries TRBV5-1 and TRBJ1-5; D is unresolved. Germline assignment: CDR1 SGHRS and CDR2 YFSETQ. This CDR3 has 15 residues. The CDR3 DNA follows: TGTGCCAGCAGTTTAGACGGGGATAGCAATCAGCCCCAGCATTTT. This encodes CASSLDGDSNQPQHF.

In its sample, this clonotype was seen many times. This CDR3 is missing its conserved last phenylalanine or tryptophan, likely due to a read error. J is TRBJ2-2 and V is TRBV12-3 or TRBV12-4, with D maybe TRBD2 (5 bases). The CDR3 contains 14 residues. Deletions cut 6 bases from V and 3 bases from J, with 11 bases between. The CDR3 DNA sequence: TGTGCCAGCAGCTTGGGAGAGGACACCGGGGAGCTGTTTCTT. The encoded protein is CASSLGEDTGELFL.

This clonotype was recorded at least ten times. CDR3 nucleotide sequence: TGCAGCGTTGGGCGAGCTCGGCGACAAGAGACCCAGTACTTC. Translating gives CSVGRARRQETQYF. V is TRBV29-1 and J is TRBJ2-5; D is unresolved. This CDR3 is built from 14 residues. V dropped 4 bases and J dropped 2 bases, with 14 bases sitting between them. Germline V CDR1 and CDR2: SQVTM, ANQGSEA.

Note on this clonotype: Germline is not matched at one junction end, which may reflect a read error. The chain uses TRBV12-3 or TRBV12-4 and TRBJ1-1, with a weak D call TRBD1 (5 bases). This CDR3 has 12 amino acids. The CDR3 DNA sequence: TGTGCCAGCCCCTCAGGGACCACTCAAGCTTTCTTT. The encoded protein is CASPSGTTQAFF.

CDR3 coding DNA: TGCGCCAGCAGCTTGGGGCCAGGGACAACGAACACTGAAGCTTTCTTT. It translates to CASSLGPGTTNTEAFF. The V call is TRBV5-1, the J call TRBJ1-1, with TRBD1 as a possible D gene (6 bases). CDR3 length: 16 residues. V lost 0 bases and J lost 1, with 13 bases in between. The germline gives CDR1 SGHRS, CDR2 YFSETQ. Combining the CDR3 with reference TRBV5-1 and TRBJ1-1 gives the whole variable domain KAGVTQTPRYLIKTRGQQVTLSCSPISGHRSVSWYQQTPGQGLQFLFEYFSETQRNKGNFPGRFSGRQFSNSRSEMNVSTLELGDSALYLCASSLGPGTTNTEAFFGQGTRLTVV.

The rearrangement joins TRBV4-2 to TRBJ2-3; tentatively, D is TRBD2 (6 bases). Trimming pared 1 base from V and 2 bases from J, leaving 22 bases between. The CDR3 contains 19 residues. Germline CDR1 reads LGHNA; CDR2 reads YNFKEQ. Here the CDR3 reads CASSQGRSSVGENTDTQYF. The DNA of the CDR3 is TGTGCCAGCAGCCAAGGCAGGTCTAGCGTGGGGGAGAACACAGATACGCAGTATTTT.

This clonotype was counted many times. J is TRBJ2-4 and V is TRBV19; the D gene is possibly TRBD2 (6 bases). Trimming took off 4 bases at V and 0 bases at J, with 13 bases between the two ends. Germline-derived CDR1 and CDR2 are LNHDA and SQIVND (reference sequence). The CDR3 spans 16 residues. This CDR3 is CASSTGLSLAKNIQYF. The CDR3 DNA is TGTGCCAGTAGTACGGGACTCTCACTAGCCAAAAACATTCAGTACTTC.

The V call is TRBV7-2, the J call TRBJ2-7, with 8 bases lining up with TRBD2. Germline lookup yields CDR1 SGHTA and CDR2 FQGNSA. V lost 5 bases, J lost 0 bases, and 6 bases stayed unmatched. CDR3 size: 15 residues. In nucleotides, the CDR3 is TGTGCCAGCAGCCCCGCCGGGACTAGCTCCTACGAGCAGTACTTC. It specifies CASSPAGTSSYEQYF.

This clonotype was counted ten times or more. The chain recombines TRBV11-2 with TRBJ2-7, with D perhaps matching TRBD1 or TRBD2 (6 bases each). The germline gives CDR1 SGHAT, CDR2 FQNNGV. The CDR3 has 14 amino acids. Between the trimmed V and J ends, which lost 5 bases and 4 bases, there was a span of 15 bases. The CDR3 nucleotides read TGTGCCAGCAGCCAGCCCCGGGGGCCTTACGAGCAGTACTTC. The encoded protein is CASSQPRGPYEQYF.

This clonotype was observed many times. The chain recombines TRBV19 with TRBJ1-1; D remains ambiguous. CDR3 length equals 11 residues. V lost 9 bases to trimming and J lost 0 bases, with 5 bases between them. CDR1 is LNHDA, CDR2 SQIVND, per germline (reference sequence). Here the CDR3 DNA reads TGTGCCAGCAAACTGAACACTGAAGCTTTCTTT. Translated: CASKLNTEAFF.

The genes are TRBV9 and TRBJ1-2; no reliable D call. V was clipped by 4 bases and J by 8 bases, with 12 bases between them. The CDR3 loop spans 12 amino acids. Germline V gene data show CDR1 as SGDLS and CDR2 as YYNGEE. The CDR3 coding sequence is TGTGCCAGCAGCAAAGGGCCGGAAGGCTACACCTTC. It translates to CASSKGPEGYTF.

The chain has TRBV6-2 or TRBV6-3 and TRBJ1-2; a possible D gene is TRBD1 (6 bases). Trimming stripped 6 bases from V and 3 bases from J, with 14 bases between. CDR1 and CDR2 from the germline V gene are MNHEY and SVGEGT. The CDR3 is 14 amino acids. The CDR3 DNA follows: TGTGCCAGCAGCCACCGGGACAAATACTATGGCTACACCTTC. This sequence encodes CASSHRDKYYGYTF.

This clonotype was recorded many times. The V and J genes are TRBV18 and TRBJ2-7; the match to TRBD2 covers 8 bases. The V segment lost 8 bases and the J segment 7 bases; nucleotides outside the gene matches: 7. The CDR3 contains 12 residues. Germline V gene lookup returns CDR1 KGHSH and CDR2 LQKENI. CDR3 protein: CASSPTSGEQYF. As DNA, the CDR3 is TGTGCCAGCAGTCCTACTAGCGGTGAGCAGTACTTC.

The genes are TRBV12-3 or TRBV12-4 and TRBJ2-7, with TRBD1 matching 9 bases. There are 16 residues in the CDR3. V lost 3 bases and J lost 12; bases outside the gene matches: 18. CDR3 region: CASSFSETGGGDVLYF. In DNA form, the CDR3 reads TGTGCCAGCAGTTTTTCCGAAACAGGGGGCGGGGACGTGCTGTACTTC.

A word on this clonotype: A single base separates this from a much larger clone, so it may be a read error. This chain uses TRBV29-1 with TRBJ1-1, with a weak D call TRBD1 (5 bases). The CDR3 spans 13 residues. Looked up from germline, CDR1 is SQVTM and CDR2 is ANQGSEA. V shed 4 bases and J shed 4 bases, with 13 bases lying between them. For the CDR3, the DNA is TGCAGCGTTGGGGGACGGGAGGGCACTGAAGCTTTCTTT. It is translated as CSVGGREGTEAFF.

A few counts support this clonotype. The V call is TRBV5-1, the J call TRBJ2-5; D possibly corresponds to TRBD2 (5 bases). V lost 2 bases and J 4 bases, leaving 12 bases between the germline ends. The length of the CDR3 is 14 residues. Germline V lookup: CDR1 SGHRS, CDR2 YFSETQ. The CDR3 region has the DNA TGCGCCAGCAGCTTACACCTCAGCGGAGAGACCCAGTACTTC. This gives the protein CASSLHLSGETQYF.

This chain uses TRBV20-1 with TRBJ2-2, with D perhaps matching TRBD1 (6 bases). V was pared by 5 bases and J by 4 bases, with 14 bases between. This CDR3 region has 14 residues. CDR1 is DFQATT, CDR2 SNEGSKA, per germline (reference sequence). CDR3 coding DNA: TGCAGTGCTCAGGACAGCCATAGCACCGGGGAGCTGTTTTTT. Translated, it gives CSAQDSHSTGELFF.

Ten or more counts support this clonotype. The CDR3 DNA follows: TGTGCCACCAGCAGAGAAGACCAAGAGACCCAGTACTTC. This encodes CATSREDQETQYF. V and J are TRBV15 and TRBJ2-5, with no clear D. V lost 0 bases, J lost 0 bases, and 2 bases lay in between. The length of the CDR3 is 13 residues. CDR1 LNHNV and CDR2 YYDKDF come from the germline V gene (reference sequence).

This clonotype has just a few counts. The V gene is TRBV12-3 or TRBV12-4, the J gene TRBJ2-3; 13 positions match TRBD2. V lost 8 bases, J lost 3 bases, and 5 bases stayed unmatched. The CDR3 runs to 15 residues. The CDR3, as DNA: TGTGCCAGCGGGGGGACTAGCGGGACGACAGATACGCAGTATTTT. This gives the protein CASGGTSGTTDTQYF.

This clonotype was observed many times. One junction end does not reproduce the germline sequence, and a read error may be involved. The chain couples TRBV10-3 to TRBJ2-7, with TRBD2 matching over 13 bases. Germline-derived CDR1 and CDR2 are ENHRY and SYGVKD. This CDR3 has 13 amino acids. This CDR3 reads CAISDPTSGRSAF. The CDR3 DNA is TGTGCCATCAGTGACCCGACTAGCGGGAGGTCCGCCTTC.

This clonotype came up many times. V usage is TRBV5-1 and J usage is TRBJ1-2; the D gene is possibly TRBD1 (5 bases). The CDR3 is made up of 15 amino acids. Looked up from germline, CDR1 is SGHRS and CDR2 is YFSETQ. Trimming removed 7 bases from V and 6 bases from J, with 22 bases in between. CDR3 sequence reads: CASERGWGTKDGYTF. The CDR3 DNA is TGCGCCAGCGAACGTGGATGGGGGACCAAGGATGGCTACACCTTC.

This clonotype was detected ten times or more. The chain is built from TRBV30 and TRBJ1-1; D remains unclear. The germline V gene has CDR1 GTSNPN and CDR2 SVGIG (reference sequence). The CDR3 extends over 15 amino acids. V was cut by 4 bases and J by 0 bases, with 15 bases left in between. The CDR3 nucleotides read TGTGCCTGGACTAGCGGAATCAACATGAACACTGAAGCTTTCTTT. It codes for CAWTSGINMNTEAFF.

In this sample, this clonotype turned up many times. The J gene is TRBJ1-2, the V gene TRBV12-3 or TRBV12-4, with D possibly being TRBD1 (5 bases). V lost 5 bases, J lost 3 bases, and 10 bases lay in between. The CDR3 has 13 residues. CDR3 in amino acids: CASSRDLHYGYTF. The CDR3, as DNA: TGTGCCAGCAGTAGGGACTTACACTATGGCTACACCTTC.

This clonotype was seen at least ten times. The chain recombines TRBV7-2 with TRBJ2-7; D unclear. The germline V and J ends were trimmed by 3 bases and 6 bases, with 9 bases remaining between them. CDR1 is SGHTA, CDR2 FQGNSA, per germline. The CDR3 covers 12 residues. CDR3 DNA: TGTGCCAGCAGCTTTCGCGGATTCGAGCAGTACTTC. Residues: CASSFRGFEQYF.

This clonotype was counted ten times or more. This chain joins TRBV29-1 and TRBJ2-7; 7 nucleotides line up with TRBD2. Germline CDR1 reads SQVTM; CDR2 reads ANQGSEA. The CDR3 is 15 amino acids. V dropped 1 base and J dropped 6; count of bases not matched to a gene: 12. The CDR3 DNA sequence: TGCAGCGTTGAAGGTATAGCGGGTGCCGGGGGCGAGCAGTACTTC. Its protein is CSVEGIAGAGGEQYF.